This TCR beta chain was sequenced for a study of CD8 T cells in ankylosing spondylitis. Study-level points and caveats: Matched ankylosing spondylitis synovial fluid reportedly contained a significantly enriched population of disease-linked clones. Several of the motif variants were reported before in synovial fluid and blood from reactive arthritis. What appeared characteristic of ankylosing spondylitis blood was a TCR beta motif of under 10 highly homologous variants. Researchers report that disease-linked clones proved CD8+ and relatively rare in peripheral blood.

It was by quantitative 5'-RACE with molecular barcodes that TCR beta libraries were made. TCRdb reanalysed the 5' RACE reads using MiXCR and keeps one entry per CDR3 protein. Counted here are some 330,000 distinct CDR3 sequences, 7.5% to 9% occurring once; the ten biggest clones make up approximately 15%. The table lists this clonotype with a few counts. Its target is not known. V dropped 4 bases and J dropped 7 bases, with 10 bases sitting between them. Germline lookup yields CDR1 MNHEY and CDR2 SVGEGT. This CDR3 spans 13 amino acids. The material sequenced was blood, either unsorted or a sorted T cell fraction (not recorded which). This receptor was identified in a male donor with ankylosing spondylitis. The rearrangement uses TRBV6-2 or TRBV6-3 and TRBJ2-2; D remains unclear. The CDR3 reads CASSSQLFGELFF. The CDR3 DNA sequence: TGTGCCAGCAGTTCGCAGTTGTTCGGGGAGCTGTTTTTT.